This TCR beta chain was obtained from a study of cytomegalovirus exposure and HLA in healthy donors. V shed 1 base and J shed 5 bases, with 9 bases lying between them. CDR1 and CDR2 from the germline V gene are LGHNA and YSLEER. CDR3 length: 15 amino acids. In the case of this clone: Its target is not known.

In the PCR, 60 Vbeta and 13 Jbeta primers were used. Assay: immunoSEQ multiplex PCR; the TCRdb copy retains only in-frame clones and omits some. The sample shows over 150,000 clones, around four fifths of them seen only once. Points from the study as a whole: In a later analysis, the majority of CMV-associated beta chains seemingly showed HLA restriction. Association of a missense DCLRE1C variant with TCR beta V- and J-gene trimming was reported in a later analysis.

The V and J genes are TRBV4-3 and TRBJ1-6, with TRBD1 as a possible D gene (5 bases). This TCR was recovered from a woman in her forties or fifties in good health and CMV-seropositive. Sequencing used PBMCs. The DNA for the CDR3 is TGCGCCAGCAGCCAAGCAGGAGGGGATAATTCACCCCTCCACTTT. It translates to CASSQAGGDNSPLHF.